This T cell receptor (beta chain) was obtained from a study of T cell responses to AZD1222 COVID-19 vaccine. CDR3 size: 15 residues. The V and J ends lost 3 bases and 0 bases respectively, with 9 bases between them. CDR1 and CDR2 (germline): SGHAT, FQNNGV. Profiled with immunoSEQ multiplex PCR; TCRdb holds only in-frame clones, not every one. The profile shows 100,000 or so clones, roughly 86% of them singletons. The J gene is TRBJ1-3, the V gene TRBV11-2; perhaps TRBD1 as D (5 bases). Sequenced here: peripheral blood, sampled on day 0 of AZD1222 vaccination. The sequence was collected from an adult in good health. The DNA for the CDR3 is TGTGCCAGCAGCTTGGGGCCTCCCTCTGGAAACACCATATATTTT. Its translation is CASSLGPPSGNTIYF.